This T cell receptor (beta chain) comes out of a study of shared clonotypes between healthy human individuals (dated by TCRdb to about 2020). Context from the whole study: The cohort included a few men and a couple of women between 18 and 49 years of age. Per donor, three plates each were used for CD4 naive and CD4 memory, two for CD8 naive, and one for CD8 memory. To estimate repertoire size and how much clonotype sharing occurs between individuals, the study deeply sequenced the blood TCR repertoires of 4 to 6 healthy adults. To increase sequencing depth and limit assay-specific biases, different laboratories used diverse techniques to prepare libraries and sequence TCR repertoires. Leukapheresis yielded between about 0.94 and 8.9 billion PBMCs per donor. Broader findings and caveats from the paper: Because the study included only a small number of donors, the genetic and exposure-history diversity represented was limited. Compared with non-shared clonotypes, the clonotypes found in all four sorted-subset donors had higher generation probabilities. Based on pairwise subsampling, the degree of clonotype sharing among donors was expected to be affected by sequencing depth. Rarefaction of sorted-subset datasets indicated incomplete sequencing despite the large sequencing depth. Sampling was restricted to blood, and TCR repertoires in tissues likely differ from the TCR repertoires found in blood. Sharing across a few donors was observed for roughly 5% of naive CD4, less than 4% of naive CD8, 2% to 2.5% of memory CD4, and around 0.44% of memory CD8 clonotypes. Larger estimated clonotype richness was generally found for naive subsets than for memory subsets.

Worth noting for this clone: This receptor's antigen is unknown. Base quality data are lacking; no much larger clone is found one base away.

For the CD8 naive samples, CD45RO-negative cells were positively selected for CCR7, yielding a CD45RA+CCR7+ population from which TemRA cells were excluded. Healthy HIV-negative adults with no recently reported acute infections or vaccinations were included as donors. Every donor was a Caucasian adult residing in Nashville, Tennessee, USA. Blood was collected by leukapheresis, and PBMCs were isolated by Ficoll-Histopaque density gradient centrifugation and then cryopreserved in liquid nitrogen vapor phase. Analytical flow cytometry was used to check the purity and quantity of every magnetically sorted T cell population. Genomic DNA was isolated from each sorted fraction and quantified by UV absorbance on a Nanodrop 2000c. TCR CDR3 regions were amplified from genomic DNA by multiplex PCR using the deep immunoSEQ assay. Extracted genomic DNA from each cell subset was distributed evenly across all wells of several immunoSEQ 96-well plates, and each plate was treated as a replicate. Each replicate PCR for sorted subsets received about 210 ng genomic DNA, equal to 28,000 or so T cell genomes. Purified libraries were quantified with a Qubit 3.0 fluorometer, sized on a Bioanalyzer 2100, and re-quantified with the KAPA Library Quantification kit. Every immunoSEQ 96-well plate was sequenced on a separate single-read 150-cycle Illumina NextSeq 550 flow cell. As for the original processing: The immunoSEQ output contained only junctional sequences without quality scores, so filtering could not match that applied to full-length reads. To assign V/J genes and CDR3, sequences were annotated against IMGT germline references using PyIR, a Python wrapper for IgBLAST v1.9. Reads with weak V/J assignments (E-value above 1e-6), missing CDR3, stop codons, out-of-frame junctions, or ambiguous translated residues were removed. V3J clonotypes were defined as sequences sharing an identical inferred V gene, J gene, and CDR3 amino acid sequence. The percentage overlap between two repertoires was calculated by dividing the number of shared unique clonotypes by the size of the smaller repertoire. Three approaches were used to assess repertoire richness: RTK rarefaction, the Chao1 estimator, and Recon v2.1 estimates of unobserved clonotypes. Generation probabilities were computed with OLGA for all TCRbeta clonotypes obtained by the gDNA method from several donors. This is the immuneACCESS table as TCRdb keeps it, with only in-frame sequences that have V and J called. A part of the clones is gone; compared with another copy, unresolved V genes explain less than half, and the rest is unexplained. The V and J calls and the clone size are those of that table, but D and trimming were determined from the DNA. In all, the sample holds around 610,000 clones, and about 96% of those were seen once. The ten largest account for approximately 0.1% of the sample.

Taken from the germline V gene, the CDR1 and CDR2 loops are SQVTM and ANQGSEA. V is clipped by 6 bases and J by 6 bases, and the sequence between their germline boundaries is 9 bases long. Including the terminal cysteine and phenylalanine, the CDR3 comprises 10 residues. Only the CDR3 DNA stays, 30 bases, in frame from base 1. The rearranged segments are TRBV29-1 and TRBJ2-7, with the D gene too uncertain to name. Specimen: naive CD8+ T cells sorted from blood. The sample's cell subset or site, from its label and the paper: CD45RA+CCR7+. This receptor was identified in a woman aged 25 to 39 in good health. This receptor has the CDR3 CSVKEREQYF. Read as DNA, the sequence is TGCAGCGTGAAAGAGCGCGAGCAGTACTTC.